Listed below are T cell receptor beta chains from one sample, sequenced in a study of shared clonotypes between healthy human individuals. Profiled with immunoSEQ multiplex PCR; TCRdb holds only in-frame clones, not every one. The data contain roughly 1,500,000 clones, around 98% of them singletons. Sequencing input: naive CD4+ T cells sorted from blood. The receptors were sampled from a man aged 25-45 years in good health. Each CDR3 is given with its conserved first and last residue. Each record gives: J gene, V gene, D gene, clone size, CDR3 length, CDR3 protein, CDR3 DNA. D genes are given only for firm matches. Where a row states a size, it is once, few, many or the class of an expanded clone; other rows omit it.

J gene: TRBJ1-2
V gene: TRBV9
D gene: .
clone size: .
CDR3 length: 14
CDR3 protein: CASSVAIGNYGYTF
CDR3 DNA: TGTGCCAGCAGCGTAGCGATAGGGAACTATGGCTACACCTTC

J gene: TRBJ2-5
V gene: TRBV5-1
D gene: .
clone size: .
CDR3 length: 12
CDR3 protein: CASSLGSETQYF
CDR3 DNA: TGCGCCAGCAGCTTGGGTTCCGAGACCCAGTACTTC

J gene: TRBJ1-5
V gene: TRBV11-2
D gene: .
clone size: .
CDR3 length: 15
CDR3 protein: CASSKRGYSNQPQHF
CDR3 DNA: TGTGCCAGCAGCAAAAGAGGGTATAGCAATCAGCCCCAGCATTTT

J gene: TRBJ2-2
V gene: TRBV5-1
D gene: .
clone size: .
CDR3 length: 15
CDR3 protein: CASSFRAPNTGELFF
CDR3 DNA: TGCGCCAGCAGCTTCCGGGCCCCGAACACCGGGGAGCTGTTTTTT

J gene: TRBJ2-1
V gene: TRBV30
D gene: .
clone size: .
CDR3 length: 12
CDR3 protein: CAWSVLNFEQFF
CDR3 DNA: TGTGCCTGGAGTGTACTGAACTTTGAGCAGTTCTTC

J gene: TRBJ1-5
V gene: TRBV7-2
D gene: .
clone size: .
CDR3 length: 14
CDR3 protein: CASSLAGGNQPQHF
CDR3 DNA: TGTGCCAGCAGCTTAGCGGGGGGTAATCAGCCCCAGCATTTT

J gene: TRBJ2-2
V gene: TRBV7-2
D gene: TRBD1
clone size: .
CDR3 length: 17
CDR3 protein: CASSFALMRGRAGELFF
CDR3 DNA: TGTGCCAGCAGCTTCGCTTTGATGAGGGGGCGCGCCGGGGAGCTGTTTTTT

J gene: TRBJ1-1
V gene: TRBV18
D gene: .
clone size: .
CDR3 length: 14
CDR3 protein: CASSRKTVNTEAFF
CDR3 DNA: TGTGCCAGCTCACGGAAAACAGTGAACACTGAAGCTTTCTTT

J gene: TRBJ1-1
V gene: TRBV5-1
D gene: .
clone size: .
CDR3 length: 15
CDR3 protein: CASSSSEGKQTEAFF
CDR3 DNA: TGCGCCAGCAGCTCCTCGGAGGGGAAACAAACTGAAGCTTTCTTT

J gene: TRBJ1-1
V gene: TRBV7-2
D gene: .
clone size: .
CDR3 length: 14
CDR3 protein: CASSLDGGGTEAFF
CDR3 DNA: TGTGCCAGCAGCTTAGATGGGGGAGGTACTGAAGCTTTCTTT

J gene: TRBJ1-1
V gene: TRBV6-1
D gene: TRBD1
clone size: .
CDR3 length: 14
CDR3 protein: CASRPQGAPAEAFF
CDR3 DNA: TGTGCCAGCAGACCACAGGGGGCGCCGGCTGAAGCTTTCTTT

J gene: TRBJ1-2
V gene: TRBV4-3
D gene: TRBD1
clone size: .
CDR3 length: 16
CDR3 protein: CASSQAGGQGHYGYTF
CDR3 DNA: TGCGCCAGCAGCCAAGCTGGAGGACAGGGTCACTATGGCTACACCTTC

J gene: TRBJ1-5
V gene: TRBV28
D gene: .
clone size: .
CDR3 length: 16
CDR3 protein: CASSPRPSGTDQPQHF
CDR3 DNA: TGTGCCAGCAGTCCTCGCCCCTCGGGAACGGATCAGCCCCAGCATTTT

J gene: TRBJ1-1
V gene: TRBV9
D gene: .
clone size: .
CDR3 length: 17
CDR3 protein: CASSVGGQAPWGTEAFF
CDR3 DNA: TGTGCCAGCAGCGTAGGGGGGCAGGCCCCCTGGGGCACTGAAGCTTTCTTT

J gene: TRBJ2-7
V gene: TRBV6-1
D gene: .
clone size: .
CDR3 length: 13
CDR3 protein: CASSRDGFYEQYF
CDR3 DNA: TGTGCCAGCAGCCGGGACGGATTCTACGAGCAGTACTTC

J gene: TRBJ2-7
V gene: TRBV5-6
D gene: TRBD2
clone size: .
CDR3 length: 16
CDR3 protein: CASSLGLAGASYEQYF
CDR3 DNA: TGTGCCAGCAGCTTGGGACTAGCGGGAGCATCCTACGAGCAGTACTTC

J gene: TRBJ2-1
V gene: TRBV4-3
D gene: .
clone size: .
CDR3 length: 17
CDR3 protein: CASSHLFAGSSYNEQFF
CDR3 DNA: TGCGCCAGCAGCCATCTTTTCGCAGGGAGCTCCTACAATGAGCAGTTCTTC

J gene: TRBJ2-3
V gene: TRBV29-1
D gene: .
clone size: .
CDR3 length: 15
CDR3 protein: CSVRYGRSGTDTQYF
CDR3 DNA: TGCAGCGTTCGCTACGGGCGGTCCGGCACAGATACGCAGTATTTT

J gene: TRBJ2-5
V gene: TRBV5-6
D gene: .
clone size: .
CDR3 length: 13
CDR3 protein: CASSLGRLETQYF
CDR3 DNA: TGTGCCAGCAGCTTGGGACGGCTAGAGACCCAGTACTTC

J gene: TRBJ1-1
V gene: TRBV6-1
D gene: .
clone size: .
CDR3 length: 15
CDR3 protein: CASSEAIGGNTEAFF
CDR3 DNA: TGTGCCAGCAGTGAAGCGATCGGGGGGAACACTGAAGCTTTCTTT

J gene: TRBJ2-7
V gene: TRBV6-5
D gene: .
clone size: .
CDR3 length: 10
CDR3 protein: CAGRGYEQYF
CDR3 DNA: TGTGCCGGCAGGGGCTACGAGCAGTACTTC

J gene: TRBJ2-5
V gene: TRBV9
D gene: .
clone size: once
CDR3 length: 12
CDR3 protein: CASSAGWETQYF
CDR3 DNA: TGTGCCAGCAGCGCCGGCTGGGAGACCCAGTACTTC

J gene: TRBJ2-5
V gene: TRBV27
D gene: .
clone size: .
CDR3 length: 13
CDR3 protein: CASSSWTQETQYF
CDR3 DNA: TGTGCCAGCAGTTCTTGGACCCAAGAGACCCAGTACTTC

J gene: TRBJ2-1
V gene: TRBV6-5
D gene: TRBD2
clone size: .
CDR3 length: 13
CDR3 protein: CASSSSSGRLRFF
CDR3 DNA: TGTGCCAGCAGTTCCTCTAGCGGGAGATTACGGTTCTTC

J gene: TRBJ2-7
V gene: TRBV5-4
D gene: TRBD2
clone size: .
CDR3 length: 15
CDR3 protein: CASSPRGGGAYEQYF
CDR3 DNA: TGTGCCAGCAGCCCTCGGGGGGGAGGAGCCTACGAGCAGTACTTC

J gene: TRBJ2-7
V gene: TRBV5-1
D gene: .
clone size: .
CDR3 length: 14
CDR3 protein: CASSLTSLIHEQYF
CDR3 DNA: TGCGCCAGCAGCTTAACTAGTTTAATCCACGAGCAGTACTTC

J gene: TRBJ2-2
V gene: TRBV18
D gene: .
clone size: .
CDR3 length: 15
CDR3 protein: CASSLTPVYTGELFF
CDR3 DNA: TGTGCCAGCTCACTCACCCCGGTTTACACCGGGGAGCTGTTTTTT

J gene: TRBJ2-5
V gene: TRBV5-1
D gene: .
clone size: .
CDR3 length: 12
CDR3 protein: CASSLKGETQYF
CDR3 DNA: TGCGCCAGCAGCCTGAAGGGCGAGACCCAGTACTTC

J gene: TRBJ2-7
V gene: TRBV18
D gene: .
clone size: once
CDR3 length: 13
CDR3 protein: CASSPMSSYEQYF
CDR3 DNA: TGTGCCAGCTCACCTATGAGCTCCTACGAGCAGTACTTC

J gene: TRBJ1-2
V gene: TRBV18
D gene: TRBD1
clone size: few
CDR3 length: 14
CDR3 protein: CASSPTGDANGYTF
CDR3 DNA: TGTGCCAGCTCACCGACAGGGGATGCAAATGGCTACACCTTC

J gene: TRBJ2-1
V gene: TRBV28
D gene: TRBD2
clone size: once
CDR3 length: 16
CDR3 protein: CASSVAGGPSYNEQFF
CDR3 DNA: TGTGCCAGCAGTGTAGCGGGAGGGCCTTCCTACAATGAGCAGTTCTTC

J gene: TRBJ1-1
V gene: TRBV28
D gene: TRBD1
clone size: .
CDR3 length: 13
CDR3 protein: CANHRGVNTEAFF
CDR3 DNA: TGTGCCAACCACAGGGGAGTGAACACTGAAGCTTTCTTT

J gene: TRBJ1-1
V gene: TRBV4-3
D gene: .
clone size: .
CDR3 length: 15
CDR3 protein: CASSRGVGVGTEAFF
CDR3 DNA: TGCGCCAGCAGCCGGGGAGTAGGCGTCGGCACTGAAGCTTTCTTT

J gene: TRBJ1-1
V gene: TRBV4-2
D gene: .
clone size: .
CDR3 length: 16
CDR3 protein: CASSQDRGRVNTEAFF
CDR3 DNA: TGTGCCAGCAGCCAAGATCGGGGCAGGGTGAACACTGAAGCTTTCTTT

J gene: TRBJ2-3
V gene: TRBV29-1
D gene: TRBD1
clone size: .
CDR3 length: 14
CDR3 protein: CSVSTGVGSNTQYF
CDR3 DNA: TGCAGCGTTTCGACAGGGGTCGGGAGTAATACGCAGTATTTT

J gene: TRBJ2-1
V gene: TRBV29-1
D gene: .
clone size: .
CDR3 length: 15
CDR3 protein: CSGGPGAGPYNEQFF
CDR3 DNA: TGCAGCGGGGGACCGGGAGCGGGTCCCTACAATGAGCAGTTCTTC

J gene: TRBJ2-2
V gene: TRBV5-5
D gene: .
clone size: once
CDR3 length: 14
CDR3 protein: CASSLLALTGELFF
CDR3 DNA: TGTGCCAGCAGCCTGCTGGCCCTCACCGGGGAGCTGTTTTTT

J gene: TRBJ1-2
V gene: TRBV10-3
D gene: TRBD1
clone size: .
CDR3 length: 14
CDR3 protein: CAISARQGNYGYTF
CDR3 DNA: TGTGCCATCAGCGCGCGACAGGGGAATTATGGCTACACCTTC

J gene: TRBJ2-7
V gene: TRBV10-3
D gene: TRBD2
clone size: .
CDR3 length: 14
CDR3 protein: CAIKTSGSSYEQYF
CDR3 DNA: TGTGCCATCAAAACTAGCGGGAGCTCCTACGAGCAGTACTTC

J gene: TRBJ1-2
V gene: TRBV29-1
D gene: TRBD1
clone size: .
CDR3 length: 13
CDR3 protein: CSVEGQGIGGYTF
CDR3 DNA: TGCAGCGTTGAAGGACAGGGGATAGGTGGCTACACCTTC

J gene: TRBJ2-3
V gene: TRBV5-4
D gene: TRBD1
clone size: .
CDR3 length: 16
CDR3 protein: CATTTGQGVGTDTQYF
CDR3 DNA: TGTGCCACTACTACGGGACAGGGAGTGGGCACAGATACGCAGTATTTT

J gene: TRBJ2-2
V gene: TRBV9
D gene: .
clone size: .
CDR3 length: 16
CDR3 protein: CASSVGWGLDTGELFF
CDR3 DNA: TGTGCCAGCAGCGTAGGTTGGGGGCTGGACACCGGGGAGCTGTTTTTT

J gene: TRBJ2-5
V gene: TRBV7-9
D gene: TRBD2
clone size: .
CDR3 length: 16
CDR3 protein: CASSPTRTSGKETQYF
CDR3 DNA: TGTGCCAGCAGCCCCACAAGGACTAGCGGGAAGGAGACCCAGTACTTC

J gene: TRBJ1-1
V gene: TRBV9
D gene: .
clone size: .
CDR3 length: 14
CDR3 protein: CASSSGGSITEAFF
CDR3 DNA: TGTGCCAGCAGCTCGGGGGGGTCGATCACTGAAGCTTTCTTT

J gene: TRBJ2-7
V gene: TRBV7-2
D gene: TRBD2
clone size: .
CDR3 length: 16
CDR3 protein: CASSLESPSGRYEQYF
CDR3 DNA: TGTGCCAGCAGCTTAGAATCGCCTAGCGGGAGGTACGAGCAGTACTTC

J gene: TRBJ2-2
V gene: TRBV25-1
D gene: TRBD1
clone size: .
CDR3 length: 14
CDR3 protein: CASSGTGFTGELFF
CDR3 DNA: TGTGCCAGCAGTGGGACAGGATTCACCGGGGAGCTGTTTTTT

J gene: TRBJ1-1
V gene: TRBV2
D gene: .
clone size: .
CDR3 length: 11
CDR3 protein: CASSYSRMAFF
CDR3 DNA: TGTGCCAGCAGTTATTCTCGGATGGCTTTCTTT

J gene: TRBJ2-1
V gene: TRBV5-1
D gene: TRBD2
clone size: .
CDR3 length: 17
CDR3 protein: CASSTGRTSGRQGEQFF
CDR3 DNA: TGCGCCAGCAGCACGGGCCGGACTAGCGGGAGACAAGGGGAGCAGTTCTTC

J gene: TRBJ1-1
V gene: TRBV14
D gene: .
clone size: .
CDR3 length: 17
CDR3 protein: CASSQALGGRKDTEAFF
CDR3 DNA: TGTGCCAGCAGCCAAGCTTTGGGGGGGCGCAAGGACACTGAAGCTTTCTTT

J gene: TRBJ1-2
V gene: TRBV5-1
D gene: .
clone size: .
CDR3 length: 16
CDR3 protein: CASSLADPSANYGYTF
CDR3 DNA: TGCGCCAGCAGCTTGGCCGACCCTTCAGCTAACTATGGCTACACCTTC

J gene: TRBJ2-1
V gene: TRBV28
D gene: .
clone size: .
CDR3 length: 12
CDR3 protein: CASSFRRNEQFF
CDR3 DNA: TGTGCCAGCAGTTTTCGACGCAATGAGCAGTTCTTC

J gene: TRBJ1-2
V gene: TRBV5-1
D gene: .
clone size: .
CDR3 length: 13
CDR3 protein: CASSLHTNYGYTF
CDR3 DNA: TGCGCCAGCAGCCTACATACTAACTATGGCTACACCTTC

J gene: TRBJ2-5
V gene: TRBV11-3
D gene: .
clone size: .
CDR3 length: 16
CDR3 protein: CASSSGQAGFGETQYF
CDR3 DNA: TGTGCCAGCAGCTCAGGACAGGCGGGGTTCGGAGAGACCCAGTACTTC

J gene: TRBJ2-2
V gene: TRBV11-2
D gene: .
clone size: once
CDR3 length: 13
CDR3 protein: CASSSLPGGELFF
CDR3 DNA: TGTGCCAGCAGCTCACTCCCGGGCGGGGAGCTGTTTTTT

J gene: TRBJ2-3
V gene: TRBV4-2
D gene: TRBD2
clone size: .
CDR3 length: 14
CDR3 protein: CASSPLGGTDTQYF
CDR3 DNA: TGTGCCAGCAGCCCGCTGGGGGGGACAGATACGCAGTATTTT